The T cell receptor (beta chain) described here comes from a study of blood T cell repertoires in COVID-19. On the study more broadly: From the United States, Italy and Spain came samples of acute and convalescent COVID-19.

Grouping used clinical history reported by participants in a survey and questionnaire. V shed 5 bases and J shed 5 bases, with 12 bases lying between them. Germline CDR1 reads LNHDA; CDR2 reads SQIVND (reference sequence). The CDR3 length is 14 residues. As originally analysed: Nucleated cell number was recorded as an estimate derived from reference gene primer amplification. Libraries were prepared by immunoSEQ multiplex PCR; TCRdb keeps only in-frame clonotypes and omits some of them. D and trimming were read from the DNA, whereas the V and J calls and clone size are those reported in that table. Of 300,000 or so clones listed, roughly 84% were seen once; the top ten hold more than 1%.

This TCR was sampled from a woman aged 30 to 39 who had recovered from COVID-19. Sequenced input: PBMCs or T cells enriched from blood (not recorded which). The chain combines TRBV19 with TRBJ1-4; D might be TRBD1 (5 bases). The CDR3 sequence is CASSLQEPNEKLFF. The DNA of the CDR3 is TGTGCCAGTAGTCTACAGGAACCCAATGAAAAACTGTTTTTT.